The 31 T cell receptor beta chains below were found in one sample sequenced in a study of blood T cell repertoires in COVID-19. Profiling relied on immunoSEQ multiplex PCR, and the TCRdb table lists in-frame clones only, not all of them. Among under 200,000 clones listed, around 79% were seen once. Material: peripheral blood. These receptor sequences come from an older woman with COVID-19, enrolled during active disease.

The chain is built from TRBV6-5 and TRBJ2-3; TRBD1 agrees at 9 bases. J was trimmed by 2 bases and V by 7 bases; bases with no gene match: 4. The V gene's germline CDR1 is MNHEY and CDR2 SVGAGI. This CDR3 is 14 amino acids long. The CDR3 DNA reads TGTGCCAGCATCCGGGACAGGGACACAGATACGCAGTATTTT. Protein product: CASIRDRDTDTQYF.

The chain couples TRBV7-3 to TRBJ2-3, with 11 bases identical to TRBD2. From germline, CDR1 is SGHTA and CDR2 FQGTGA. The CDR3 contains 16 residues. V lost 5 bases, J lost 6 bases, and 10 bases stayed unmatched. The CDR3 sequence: CASSPYSGRAADTQYF. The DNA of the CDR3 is TGTGCCAGCAGCCCCTATAGCGGGAGGGCCGCGGATACGCAGTATTTT.

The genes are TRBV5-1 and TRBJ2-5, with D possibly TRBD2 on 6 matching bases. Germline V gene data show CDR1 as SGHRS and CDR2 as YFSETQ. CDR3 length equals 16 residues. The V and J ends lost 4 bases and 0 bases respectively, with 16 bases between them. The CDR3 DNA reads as TGCGCCAGCAGCGATTCAGGTGGGGGGTACCAAGAGACCCAGTACTTC. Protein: CASSDSGGGYQETQYF.

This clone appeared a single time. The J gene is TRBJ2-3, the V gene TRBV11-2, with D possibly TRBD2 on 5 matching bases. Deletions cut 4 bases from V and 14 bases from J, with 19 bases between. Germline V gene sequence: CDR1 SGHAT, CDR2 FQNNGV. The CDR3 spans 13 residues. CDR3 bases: TGTGCCAGCAGCTCCGAACGGGGTGGGTGGCCGTATTTT. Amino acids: CASSSERGGWPYF.

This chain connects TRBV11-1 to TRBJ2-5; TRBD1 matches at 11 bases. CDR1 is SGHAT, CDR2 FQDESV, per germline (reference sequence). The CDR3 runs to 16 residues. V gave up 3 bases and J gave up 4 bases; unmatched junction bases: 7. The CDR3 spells CASSFGQGAGLETQYF. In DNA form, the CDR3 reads TGTGCCAGCAGCTTTGGACAGGGGGCGGGATTAGAGACCCAGTACTTC.

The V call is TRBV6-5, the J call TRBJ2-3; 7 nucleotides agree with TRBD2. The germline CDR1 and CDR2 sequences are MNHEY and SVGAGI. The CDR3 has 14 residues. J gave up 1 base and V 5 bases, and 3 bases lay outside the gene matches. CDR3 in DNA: TGTGCCAGCAGTCCCCGGGGGGGCACAGATACGCAGTATTTT. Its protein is CASSPRGGTDTQYF.

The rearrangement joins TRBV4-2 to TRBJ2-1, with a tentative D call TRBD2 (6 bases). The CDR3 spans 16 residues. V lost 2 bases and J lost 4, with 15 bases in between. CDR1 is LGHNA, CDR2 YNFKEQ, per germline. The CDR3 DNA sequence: TGTGCCAGCAGCCAATCCCCTTCCGGGGGTTACAATGAGCAGTTCTTC. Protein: CASSQSPSGGYNEQFF.

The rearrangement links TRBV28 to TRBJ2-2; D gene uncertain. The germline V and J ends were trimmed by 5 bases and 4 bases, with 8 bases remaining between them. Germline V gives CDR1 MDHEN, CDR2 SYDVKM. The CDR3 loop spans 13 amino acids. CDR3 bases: TGTGCCAGCAGTACCTACTCCACCGGGGAGCTGTTTTTT. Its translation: CASSTYSTGELFF.

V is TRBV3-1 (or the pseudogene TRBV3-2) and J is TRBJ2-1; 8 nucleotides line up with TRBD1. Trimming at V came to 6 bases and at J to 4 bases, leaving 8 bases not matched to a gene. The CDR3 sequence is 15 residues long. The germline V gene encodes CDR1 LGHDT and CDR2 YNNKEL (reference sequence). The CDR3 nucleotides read TGTGCCAGCAGAGGGGTCAGGGGGCTATACAATGAGCAGTTCTTC. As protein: CASRGVRGLYNEQFF.

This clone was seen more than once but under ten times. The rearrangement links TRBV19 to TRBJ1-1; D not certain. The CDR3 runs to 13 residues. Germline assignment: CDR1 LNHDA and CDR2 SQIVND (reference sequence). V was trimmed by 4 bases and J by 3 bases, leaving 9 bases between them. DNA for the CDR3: TGTGCCAGTAGTAGCGGGCCGTACACTGAAGCTTTCTTT. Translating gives CASSSGPYTEAFF.

The CDR3 coding sequence is TGTGCCAGCAGCCAAGAGGACAAGGACATTCAGTACTTC. As protein: CASSQEDKDIQYF. V is TRBV3-1 (or the pseudogene TRBV3-2) and J is TRBJ2-4, with TRBD1 as a possible D gene (5 bases). With 0 bases removed from V and 8 bases from J, the gap between germline ends came to 8 bases. The CDR3 consists of 13 residues. The germline V gene encodes CDR1 LGHDT and CDR2 YNNKEL (reference sequence).

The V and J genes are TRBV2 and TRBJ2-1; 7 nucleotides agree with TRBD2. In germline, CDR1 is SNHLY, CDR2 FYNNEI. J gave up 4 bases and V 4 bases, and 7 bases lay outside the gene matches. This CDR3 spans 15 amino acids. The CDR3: CASSVRLAGYNEQFF. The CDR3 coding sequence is TGTGCCAGCAGTGTCCGACTAGCAGGGTACAATGAGCAGTTCTTC.

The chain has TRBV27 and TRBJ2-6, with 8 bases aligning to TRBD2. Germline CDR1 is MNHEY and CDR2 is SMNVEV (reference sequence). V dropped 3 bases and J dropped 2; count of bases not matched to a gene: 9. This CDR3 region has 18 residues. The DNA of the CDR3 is TGTGCCAGCAGTTTCTGGCGGGGGGCCCTGACTGGGGCCAACGTCCTGACTTTC. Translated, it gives CASSFWRGALTGANVLTF.

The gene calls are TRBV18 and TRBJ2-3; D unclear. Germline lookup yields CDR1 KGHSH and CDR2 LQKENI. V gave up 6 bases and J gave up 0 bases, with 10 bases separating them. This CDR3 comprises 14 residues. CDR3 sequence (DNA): TGTGCCAGCTCGCTTACAGTGAGCACAGATACGCAGTATTTT. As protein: CASSLTVSTDTQYF.

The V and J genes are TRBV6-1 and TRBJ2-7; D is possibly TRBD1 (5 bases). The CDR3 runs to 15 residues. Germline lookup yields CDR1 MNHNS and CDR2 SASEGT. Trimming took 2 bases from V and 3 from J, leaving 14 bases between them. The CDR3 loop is CASSESTGYYYEQYF. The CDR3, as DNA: TGTGCCAGCAGTGAATCTACAGGTTACTACTACGAGCAGTACTTC.

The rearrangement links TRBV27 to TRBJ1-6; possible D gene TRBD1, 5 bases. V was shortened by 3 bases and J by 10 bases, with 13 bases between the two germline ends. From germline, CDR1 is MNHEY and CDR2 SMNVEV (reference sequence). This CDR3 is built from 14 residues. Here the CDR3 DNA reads TGTGCCAGCAGTTTTCGGGGGTCCTACTCACCCCTCCACTTT. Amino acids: CASSFRGSYSPLHF.

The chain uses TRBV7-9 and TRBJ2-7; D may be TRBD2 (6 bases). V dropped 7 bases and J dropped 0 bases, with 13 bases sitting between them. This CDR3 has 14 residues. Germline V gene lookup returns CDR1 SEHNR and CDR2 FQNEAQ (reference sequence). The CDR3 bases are TGTGCCAGCATTTCGGGAGTGGGCTCCTACGAGCAGTACTTC. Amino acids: CASISGVGSYEQYF.

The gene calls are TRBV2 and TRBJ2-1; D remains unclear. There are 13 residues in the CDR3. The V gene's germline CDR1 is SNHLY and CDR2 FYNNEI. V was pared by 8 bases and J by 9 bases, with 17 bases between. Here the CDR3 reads CASLLPPSGEQFF. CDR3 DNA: TGTGCCAGCCTCCTGCCCCCTTCCGGTGAGCAGTTCTTC.

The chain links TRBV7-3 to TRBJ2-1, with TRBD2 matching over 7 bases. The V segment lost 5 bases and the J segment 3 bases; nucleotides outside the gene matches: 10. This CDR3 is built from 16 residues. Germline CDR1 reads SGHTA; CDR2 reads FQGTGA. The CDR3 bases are TGTGCCAGCAGCCCCTACGGGGGAGGGGTCTACAATGAGCAGTTCTTC. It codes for CASSPYGGGVYNEQFF.

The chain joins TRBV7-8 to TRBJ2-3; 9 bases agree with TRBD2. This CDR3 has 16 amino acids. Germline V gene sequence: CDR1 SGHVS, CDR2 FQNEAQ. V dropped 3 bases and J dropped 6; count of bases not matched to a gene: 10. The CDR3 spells CASSLAQRGASDTQYF. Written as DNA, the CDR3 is TGTGCCAGCAGCTTGGCACAGCGGGGGGCCTCGGATACGCAGTATTTT.

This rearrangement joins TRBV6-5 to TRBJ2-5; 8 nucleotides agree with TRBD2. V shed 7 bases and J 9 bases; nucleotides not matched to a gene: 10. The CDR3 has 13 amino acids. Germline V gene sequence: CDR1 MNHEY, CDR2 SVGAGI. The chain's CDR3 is CASIREGLWAQYF. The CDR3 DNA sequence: TGTGCCAGCATACGGGAGGGGCTTTGGGCCCAGTACTTC.

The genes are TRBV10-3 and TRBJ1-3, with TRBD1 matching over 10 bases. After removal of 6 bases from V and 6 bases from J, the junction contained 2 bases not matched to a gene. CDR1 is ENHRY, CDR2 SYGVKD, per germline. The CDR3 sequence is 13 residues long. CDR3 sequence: CAIRDRGENTIYF. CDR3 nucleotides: TGTGCCATCAGGGACAGGGGGGAAAACACCATATATTTT.

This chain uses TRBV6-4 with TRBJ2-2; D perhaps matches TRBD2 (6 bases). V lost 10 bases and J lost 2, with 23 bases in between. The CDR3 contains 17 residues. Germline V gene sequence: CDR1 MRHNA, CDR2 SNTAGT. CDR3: CAIRRFSGATNTGELFF. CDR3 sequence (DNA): TGTGCCATCAGGAGATTTAGCGGAGCTACTAACACCGGGGAGCTGTTTTTT.

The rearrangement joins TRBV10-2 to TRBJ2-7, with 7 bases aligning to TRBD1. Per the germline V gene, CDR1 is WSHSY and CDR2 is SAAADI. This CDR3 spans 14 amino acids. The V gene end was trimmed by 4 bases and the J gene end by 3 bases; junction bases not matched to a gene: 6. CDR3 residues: CASSGRDRGYEQYF. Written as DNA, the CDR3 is TGCGCCAGCAGTGGCCGGGACAGAGGCTACGAGCAGTACTTC.

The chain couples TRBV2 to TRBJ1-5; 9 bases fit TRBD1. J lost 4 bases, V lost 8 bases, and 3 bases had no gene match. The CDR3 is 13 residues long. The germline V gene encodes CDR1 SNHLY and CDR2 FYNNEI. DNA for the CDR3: TGTGCCAGCCAACAGGGGGCAAATCAGCCCCAGCATTTT. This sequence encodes CASQQGANQPQHF.

CDR3 protein: CASSDTYEQYF. CDR3 in DNA: TGCGCCAGCAGCGACACCTACGAGCAGTACTTC. This chain joins TRBV5-1 and TRBJ2-7; D gene ambiguous. The V gene lost 4 bases and the J gene lost 2 bases, with 4 bases spanning the gap. This CDR3 contains 11 residues. Germline CDR1 and CDR2: SGHRS and YFSETQ.

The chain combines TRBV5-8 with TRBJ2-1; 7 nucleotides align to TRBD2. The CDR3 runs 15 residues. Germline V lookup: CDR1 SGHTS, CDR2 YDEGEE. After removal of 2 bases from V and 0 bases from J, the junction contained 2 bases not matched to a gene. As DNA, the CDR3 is TGTGCCAGCAGCTTCGGACTAGACTCCTACAATGAGCAGTTCTTC. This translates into CASSFGLDSYNEQFF. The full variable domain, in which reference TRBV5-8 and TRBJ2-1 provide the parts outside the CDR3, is EAGVTQSPTHLIKTRGQQATLRCSPISGHTSVYWYQQALGLGLQFLLWYDEGEERNRGNFPPRFSGRQFPNYSSELNVNALELEDSALYLCASSFGLDSYNEQFFGPGTRLTVL.

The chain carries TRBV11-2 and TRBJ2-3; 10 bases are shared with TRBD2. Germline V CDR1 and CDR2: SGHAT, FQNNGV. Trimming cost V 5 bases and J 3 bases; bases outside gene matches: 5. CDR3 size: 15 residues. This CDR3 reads CASSLLAGATDTQYF. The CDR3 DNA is TGTGCCAGCAGCCTCCTAGCGGGAGCAACAGATACGCAGTATTTT.

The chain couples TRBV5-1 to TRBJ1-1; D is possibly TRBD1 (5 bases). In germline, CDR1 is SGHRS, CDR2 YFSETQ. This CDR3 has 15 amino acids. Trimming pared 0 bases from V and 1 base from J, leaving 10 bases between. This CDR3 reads CASSLAGQGNTEAFF. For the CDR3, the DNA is TGCGCCAGCAGCTTGGCCGGGCAGGGGAACACTGAAGCTTTCTTT. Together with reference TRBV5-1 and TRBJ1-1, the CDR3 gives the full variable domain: KAGVTQTPRYLIKTRGQQVTLSCSPISGHRSVSWYQQTPGQGLQFLFEYFSETQRNKGNFPGRFSGRQFSNSRSEMNVSTLELGDSALYLCASSLAGQGNTEAFFGQGTRLTVV.

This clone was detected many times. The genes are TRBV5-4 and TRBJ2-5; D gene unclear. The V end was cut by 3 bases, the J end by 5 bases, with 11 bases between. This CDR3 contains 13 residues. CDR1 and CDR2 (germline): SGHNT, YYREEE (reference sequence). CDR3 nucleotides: TGTGCCAGCAGCTCTCTACCGCGGGAGACCCAGTACTTC. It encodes CASSSLPRETQYF.

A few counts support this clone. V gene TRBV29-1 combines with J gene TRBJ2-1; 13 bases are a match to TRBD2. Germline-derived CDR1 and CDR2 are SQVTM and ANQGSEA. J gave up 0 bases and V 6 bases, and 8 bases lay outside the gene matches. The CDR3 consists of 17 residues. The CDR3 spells CSVLTSGRGSSYNEQFF. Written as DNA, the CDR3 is TGCAGCGTCCTTACTAGCGGGAGGGGGAGCTCCTACAATGAGCAGTTCTTC.